This TCR beta chain was sequenced for a study of cytomegalovirus exposure and HLA in healthy donors. Study-level findings and limits: The study had only CMV serostatus as immune exposure information. A later analysis linked a missense variant in DCLRE1C to the trimming of TCR beta V and J genes. Previous analysis showed most TCR beta V segments were productive about 87% or about 30% of the time. The analysis excluded some indistinguishable V segments, including TRBV6-2 and TRBV6-3.

Comments on this clone: The antigen remains undetermined.

Trimming removed 2 bases from V and 7 bases from J, with 21 bases in between. The germline V gene encodes CDR1 KGHSH and CDR2 LQKENI. CDR3 size: 17 residues. The PCR was carried out with 60 Vbeta primers and 13 Jbeta primers. Profiled with immunoSEQ multiplex PCR; TCRdb holds only in-frame clones, not every one. The table lists over 80,000 clones. The chain is built from TRBV18 and TRBJ1-5; perhaps TRBD1 as D (6 bases). Source material: PBMCs. This receptor was identified in a girl aged 10 to 17 in good health and CMV-seropositive. CDR3 sequence reads: CASSPNGQFGEKQPQHF. The DNA of the CDR3 is TGTGCCAGCTCACCAAACGGACAGTTCGGGGAGAAACAGCCCCAGCATTTT. The whole variable domain, remainder taken from reference TRBV18 and TRBJ1-5, is NAGVMQNPRHLVRRRGQEARLRCSPMKGHSHVYWYRQLPEEGLKFMVYLQKENIIDESGMPKERFSAEFPKEGPSILRIQQVVRGDSAAYFCASSPNGQFGEKQPQHFGDGTRLSIL.